A selection of T cell receptor beta chains follows, all from one sample in a study of immune cell composition in non-small cell lung cancer. Profiled with immunoSEQ multiplex PCR; TCRdb holds only in-frame clones, not every one. The table shows 2,000 or so clones, with approximately 60% occurring only once. Sequenced material: non-adjacent lung tissue. The receptors stem from a human donor with non-small cell lung cancer. CDR3s include the opening cysteine and the closing phenylalanine or tryptophan. The order of the fields is J gene, D gene, clone size, V gene, CDR3 protein, CDR3 DNA. A D gene is named only where the DNA matches it firmly. The size field is filled for only some rows; it gives once, few, many or a size class.

TRBJ1-2 | TRBD1 | . | TRBV29-1 | CSVVGDSGGNYGYTF | TGCAGCGTTGTGGGGGACAGTGGCGGAAACTATGGCTACACCTTC
TRBJ2-3 | TRBD2 | . | TRBV5-4 | CASGSGREDTQYF | TGTGCCAGTGGTAGCGGGAGGGAGGATACGCAGTATTTT
TRBJ2-7 | . | . | TRBV5-1 | CASSLLPPGGYEQYF | TGCGCCAGCAGCTTGCTCCCCCCCGGAGGTTACGAGCAGTACTTC
TRBJ1-4 | TRBD1 | . | TRBV19 | CASSDRGELFF | TGTGCCAGTAGCGACAGGGGAGAACTGTTTTTT
TRBJ2-2 | TRBD1 | few | TRBV7-9 | CASSPTGTANTGELFF | TGTGCCAGCAGCCCCACCGGGACAGCGAACACCGGGGAGCTGTTTTTT
TRBJ1-5 | . | . | TRBV7-6 | CASSLETGLTNQPQHF | TGTGCCAGCAGCTTAGAGACAGGACTTACGAATCAGCCCCAGCATTTT
TRBJ1-4 | . | . | TRBV4-3 | CASSHIKGATNEKLFF | TGCGCCAGCAGCCACATAAAAGGGGCCACTAATGAAAAACTGTTTTTT
TRBJ1-1 | TRBD1 | . | TRBV7-8 | CASSLGQVLNTEAFF | TGTGCCAGCAGCCTTGGACAGGTTCTGAACACTGAAGCTTTCTTT
TRBJ2-3 | . | . | TRBV5-8 | CASSLVFSSTDTQYF | TGTGCCAGCAGCTTGGTTTTTTCTAGCACAGATACGCAGTATTTT
TRBJ1-5 | . | few | TRBV5-1 | CASSLEGTRGNQPQHF | TGCGCCAGCAGCTTGGAGGGGACACGTGGCAATCAGCCCCAGCATTTT
TRBJ1-2 | TRBD1 | . | TRBV4-3 | CASSQDRGFYGYTF | TGCGCCAGCAGCCAAGACAGGGGGTTCTATGGCTACACCTTC
TRBJ2-5 | TRBD2 | . | TRBV7-2 | CASSWGGETQYF | TGTGCCAGCAGCTGGGGAGGGGAGACCCAGTACTTC
TRBJ2-7 | TRBD2 | . | TRBV10-3 | CAIKYNQREGEQYF | TGTGCCATCAAGTACAACCAGCGGGAAGGCGAGCAGTACTTC
TRBJ1-2 | . | . | TRBV7-2 | CASSLTGSSNYGYTF | TGTGCCAGCAGCTTAACCGGGAGTTCTAACTATGGCTACACCTTC
TRBJ1-2 | . | few | TRBV7-9 | CASSLEGSGGDGYTF | TGTGCCAGCAGCTTAGAGGGATCGGGGGGGGATGGCTACACCTTC
TRBJ1-4 | TRBD1 | . | TRBV4-3 | CASSQPGQGFEKLFF | TGCGCCAGCAGCCAACCGGGACAGGGATTTGAAAAACTGTTTTTT
TRBJ2-6 | TRBD1 | . | TRBV7-2 | CASSWDRVNSSGANVLTF | TGTGCCAGCAGCTGGGACAGGGTAAATTCCTCTGGGGCCAACGTCCTGACTTTC
TRBJ2-2 | TRBD2 | . | TRBV14 | CASSQGAVAGDTGELFF | TGTGCCAGCAGCCAGGGCGCGGTAGCGGGAGACACCGGGGAGCTGTTTTTT
TRBJ2-1 | TRBD2 | . | TRBV4-3 | CASSQDGAGGPNEQFF | TGCGCCAGCAGCCAAGATGGAGCGGGAGGGCCCAATGAGCAGTTCTTC
TRBJ2-3 | . | . | TRBV7-2 | CASSLNRIGVDTQYF | TGTGCCAGCAGCTTAAACCGTATCGGGGTAGATACGCAGTATTTT
TRBJ1-4 | . | . | TRBV4-1 | CASSQEVIASNEKLFF | TGCGCCAGCAGCCAAGAGGTCATAGCTTCAAATGAAAAACTGTTTTTT
TRBJ1-2 | . | . | TRBV6-5 | CASSHPDRNYGYTF | TGTGCCAGCAGTCACCCTGACAGAAACTATGGCTACACCTTC
TRBJ2-7 | . | . | TRBV5-1 | CASSSPRGLAEQYF | TGCGCCAGCAGCTCCCCGCGGGGTTTAGCCGAGCAGTACTTC
TRBJ1-1 | TRBD1 | . | TRBV23-1 | CASSQSNRGAEAFF | TGCGCCAGCAGTCAGAGCAACAGGGGGGCTGAGGCTTTCTTT
TRBJ2-7 | TRBD1 | . | TRBV10-3 | CASYSGTGGYEQYF | TGTGCCTCCTATTCCGGGACAGGGGGCTACGAGCAGTACTTC